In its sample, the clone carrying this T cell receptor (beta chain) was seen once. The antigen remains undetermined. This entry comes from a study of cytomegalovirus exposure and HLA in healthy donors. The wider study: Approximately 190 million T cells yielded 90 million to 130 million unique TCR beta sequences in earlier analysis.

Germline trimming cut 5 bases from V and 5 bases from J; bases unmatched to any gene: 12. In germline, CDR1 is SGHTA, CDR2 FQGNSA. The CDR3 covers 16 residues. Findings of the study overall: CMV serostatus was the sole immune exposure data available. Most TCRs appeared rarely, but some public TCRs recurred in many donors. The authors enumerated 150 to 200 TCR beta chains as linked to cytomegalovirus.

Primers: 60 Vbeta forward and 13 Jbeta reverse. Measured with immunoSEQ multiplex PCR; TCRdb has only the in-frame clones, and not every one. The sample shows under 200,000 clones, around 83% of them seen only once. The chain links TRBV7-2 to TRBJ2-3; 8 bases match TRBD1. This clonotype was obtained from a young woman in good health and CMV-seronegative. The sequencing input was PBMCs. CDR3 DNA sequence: TGTGCCAGCAGCCCACGCCCCTCAGGGGGCAGAGATACGCAGTATTTT. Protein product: CASSPRPSGGRDTQYF.